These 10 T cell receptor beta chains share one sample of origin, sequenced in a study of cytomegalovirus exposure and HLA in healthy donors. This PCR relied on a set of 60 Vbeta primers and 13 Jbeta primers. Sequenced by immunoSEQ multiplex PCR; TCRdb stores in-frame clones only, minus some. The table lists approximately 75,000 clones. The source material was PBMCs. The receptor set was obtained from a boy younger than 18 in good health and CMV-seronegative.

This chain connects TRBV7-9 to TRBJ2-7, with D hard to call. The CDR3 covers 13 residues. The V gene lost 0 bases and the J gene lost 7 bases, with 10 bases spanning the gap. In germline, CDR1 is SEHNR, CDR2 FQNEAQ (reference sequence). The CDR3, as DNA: TGTGCCAGCAGCTTAGCAGCTAGTCATGAGCAGTACTTC. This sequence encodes CASSLAASHEQYF.

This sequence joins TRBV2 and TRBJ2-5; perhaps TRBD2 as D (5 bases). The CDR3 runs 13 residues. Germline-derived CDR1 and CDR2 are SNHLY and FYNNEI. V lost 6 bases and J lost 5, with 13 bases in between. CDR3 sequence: CASSKGLFETQYF. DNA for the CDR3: TGTGCCAGCAGCAAAGGACTCTTCGAGACCCAGTACTTC.

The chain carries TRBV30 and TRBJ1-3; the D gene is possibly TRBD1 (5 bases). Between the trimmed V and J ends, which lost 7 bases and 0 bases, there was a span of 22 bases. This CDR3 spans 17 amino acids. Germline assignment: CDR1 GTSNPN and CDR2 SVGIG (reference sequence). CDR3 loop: CALRPRDFRSSGNTIYF. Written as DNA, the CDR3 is TGTGCCTTACGACCCCGGGACTTTCGGAGCTCTGGAAACACCATATATTTT.

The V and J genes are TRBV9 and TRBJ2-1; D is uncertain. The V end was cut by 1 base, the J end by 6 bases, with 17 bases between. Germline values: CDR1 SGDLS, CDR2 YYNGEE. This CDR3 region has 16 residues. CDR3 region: CASSVYDSSLINEQFF. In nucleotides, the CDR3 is TGTGCCAGCAGCGTATACGACTCCTCCCTTATCAATGAGCAGTTCTTC.

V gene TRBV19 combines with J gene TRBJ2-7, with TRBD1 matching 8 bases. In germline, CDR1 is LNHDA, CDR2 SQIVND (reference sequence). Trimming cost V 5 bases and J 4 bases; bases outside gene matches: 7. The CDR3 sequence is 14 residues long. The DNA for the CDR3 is TGTGCCAGTAGTCCCGGACAGGGCGCGTACGAGCAGTACTTC. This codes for CASSPGQGAYEQYF. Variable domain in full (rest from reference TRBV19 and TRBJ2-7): DGGITQSPKYLFRKEGQNVTLSCEQNLNHDAMYWYRQDPGQGLRLIYYSQIVNDFQKGDIAEGYSVSREKKESFPLTVTSAQKNPTAFYLCASSPGQGAYEQYFGPGTRLTVT.

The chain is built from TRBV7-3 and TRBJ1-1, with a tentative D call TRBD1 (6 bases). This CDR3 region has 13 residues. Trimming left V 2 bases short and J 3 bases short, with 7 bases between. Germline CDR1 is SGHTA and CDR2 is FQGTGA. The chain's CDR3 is CASSLEGDTEAFF. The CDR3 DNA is TGTGCCAGCAGCTTAGAGGGGGACACTGAAGCTTTCTTT.

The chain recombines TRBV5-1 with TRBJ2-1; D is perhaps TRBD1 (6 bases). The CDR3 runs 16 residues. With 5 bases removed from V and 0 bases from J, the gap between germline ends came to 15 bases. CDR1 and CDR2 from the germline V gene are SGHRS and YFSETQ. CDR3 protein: CASRQITGLSYNEQFF. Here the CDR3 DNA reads TGCGCCAGCAGACAAATTACAGGGCTCTCCTACAATGAGCAGTTCTTC.

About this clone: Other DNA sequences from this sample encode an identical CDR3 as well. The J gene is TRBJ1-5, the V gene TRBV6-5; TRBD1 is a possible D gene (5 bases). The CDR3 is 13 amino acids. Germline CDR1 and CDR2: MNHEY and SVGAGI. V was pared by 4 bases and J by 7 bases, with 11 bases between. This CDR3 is CASSSARGQPQHF. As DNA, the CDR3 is TGTGCCAGCAGTTCTGCTCGGGGGCAGCCCCAGCATTTT.

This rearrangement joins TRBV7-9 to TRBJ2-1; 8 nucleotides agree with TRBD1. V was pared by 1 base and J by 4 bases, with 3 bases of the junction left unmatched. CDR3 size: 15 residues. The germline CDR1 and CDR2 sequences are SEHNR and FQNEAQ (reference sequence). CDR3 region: CASSLDTGGYNEQFF. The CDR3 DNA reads TGTGCCAGCAGCTTAGATACAGGGGGTTACAATGAGCAGTTCTTC.

DNA for the CDR3: TGTGCCACCAGCAGAGTGCAGGAGAACACTGAAGCTTTCTTT. As protein: CATSRVQENTEAFF. This chain links TRBV15 with TRBJ1-1; no clear D gene. CDR1 is LNHNV, CDR2 YYDKDF, per germline (reference sequence). The ends were cut back, 1 base at V and 1 base at J, with 7 bases in the middle. CDR3 length equals 14 residues.